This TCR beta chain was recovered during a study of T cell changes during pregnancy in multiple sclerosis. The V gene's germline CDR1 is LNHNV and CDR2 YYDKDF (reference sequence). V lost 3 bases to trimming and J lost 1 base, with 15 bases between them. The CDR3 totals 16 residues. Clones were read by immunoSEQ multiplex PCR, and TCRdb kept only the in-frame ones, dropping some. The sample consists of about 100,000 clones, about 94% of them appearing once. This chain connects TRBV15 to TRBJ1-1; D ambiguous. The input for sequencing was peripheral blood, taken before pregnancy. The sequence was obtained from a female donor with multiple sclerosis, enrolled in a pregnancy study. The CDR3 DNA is TGTGCCACCAGCAGGGCCCCCGCCAATCGGAACACTGAAGCTTTCTTT. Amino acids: CATSRAPANRNTEAFF.